The 5 T cell receptor beta chains reported below all come from one sample, sequenced in a study of metastatic and nonmetastatic thyroid tumors. Not a single patient had been given any form of treatment at any point before undergoing thyroid surgery. TCRdb re-analyzed the PCR reads through MiXCR. The sample has some 41,000 clones; less than 15% are singletons. The sample comprised blood. The receptors were gathered from a female donor with papillary thyroid cancer or a benign thyroid nodule (not recorded which). Some clones in this sample may be carry-over from other donors' samples.

The rearrangement links TRBV6-1 to TRBJ2-7; D remains unclear. Germline CDR1 and CDR2: MNHNS and SASEGT. The V gene lost 2 bases and the J gene lost 3 bases, with 17 bases spanning the gap. The CDR3 extends over 16 amino acids. The CDR3 coding sequence is TGTGCCAGCAGTGAATTCGTGATGTACGTCGGCTACGAGCAGTACTTC. The encoded protein is CASSEFVMYVGYEQYF.

This clone was recorded at least ten times. The V gene is TRBV27, the J gene TRBJ1-1; TRBD1 matches 8 bases. This CDR3 is 17 amino acids long. CDR1 MNHEY and CDR2 SMNVEV come from the germline V gene (reference sequence). J gave up 5 bases and V 0 bases, and 11 bases lay outside the gene matches. Written as DNA, the CDR3 is TGTGCCAGCAGTTTATCGATGCAGGGGGCTCTGACGACTGAAGCTTTCTTT. Protein sequence: CASSLSMQGALTTEAFF.

This clone was seen repeatedly, ten times or more. This chain uses TRBV30 with TRBJ2-3; D is perhaps TRBD2 (5 bases). Trimming shortened V by 5 bases and J by 13 bases, and 19 bases separated the two germline ends. The V gene's germline CDR1 is GTSNPN and CDR2 SVGIG (reference sequence). CDR3 length: 12 residues. The CDR3 DNA follows: TGTGCCTGGGGTCCTGATCAAAGAGGGAAGTATTTT. This gives the protein CAWGPDQRGKYF. The full variable domain, its missing parts supplied by reference TRBV30 and TRBJ2-3, is SQTIHQWPATLVQPVGSPLSLECTVEGTSNPNLYWYRQAAGRGLQLLFYSVGIGQISSEVPQNLSASRPQDRQFILSSKKLLLSDSGFYLCAWGPDQRGKYFGPGTRLTVL.

In this sample, this clone turned up many times. V usage is TRBV5-1 and J usage is TRBJ2-5; possible D gene TRBD2, 5 bases. The germline V gene encodes CDR1 SGHRS and CDR2 YFSETQ. The CDR3 is 14 residues long. The V and J ends lost 2 bases and 6 bases respectively, with 14 bases between them. CDR3: CASSFEGPEQTQYF. As DNA, the CDR3 is TGCGCCAGCAGCTTTGAGGGCCCCGAACAGACCCAGTACTTC.

This clone was seen many times. The chain links TRBV20-1 to TRBJ2-3; D call uncertain. V was clipped by 5 bases and J by 2 bases, with 5 bases between them. Germline CDR1 DFQATT, CDR2 SNEGSKA (reference sequence). The CDR3 is 11 residues long. CDR3 protein: CSAVLTDTQYF. DNA of the CDR3: TGCAGTGCTGTCCTCACAGATACGCAGTATTTT.